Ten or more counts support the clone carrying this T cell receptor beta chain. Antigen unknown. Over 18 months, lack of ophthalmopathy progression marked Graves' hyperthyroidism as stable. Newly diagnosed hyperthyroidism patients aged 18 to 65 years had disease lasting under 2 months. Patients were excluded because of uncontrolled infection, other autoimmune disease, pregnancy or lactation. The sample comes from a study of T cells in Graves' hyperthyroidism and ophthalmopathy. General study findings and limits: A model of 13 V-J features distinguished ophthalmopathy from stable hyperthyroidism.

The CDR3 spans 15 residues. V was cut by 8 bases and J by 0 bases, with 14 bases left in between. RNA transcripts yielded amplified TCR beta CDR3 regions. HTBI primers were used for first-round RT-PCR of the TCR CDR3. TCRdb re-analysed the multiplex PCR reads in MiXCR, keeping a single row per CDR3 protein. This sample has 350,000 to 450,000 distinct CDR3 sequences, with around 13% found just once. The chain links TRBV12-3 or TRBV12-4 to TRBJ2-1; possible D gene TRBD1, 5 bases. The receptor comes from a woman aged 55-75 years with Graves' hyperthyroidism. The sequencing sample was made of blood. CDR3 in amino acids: CASRAGKSSYNEQFF. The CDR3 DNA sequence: TGTGCCAGCCGGGCAGGGAAGAGCTCCTACAATGAGCAGTTCTTC.